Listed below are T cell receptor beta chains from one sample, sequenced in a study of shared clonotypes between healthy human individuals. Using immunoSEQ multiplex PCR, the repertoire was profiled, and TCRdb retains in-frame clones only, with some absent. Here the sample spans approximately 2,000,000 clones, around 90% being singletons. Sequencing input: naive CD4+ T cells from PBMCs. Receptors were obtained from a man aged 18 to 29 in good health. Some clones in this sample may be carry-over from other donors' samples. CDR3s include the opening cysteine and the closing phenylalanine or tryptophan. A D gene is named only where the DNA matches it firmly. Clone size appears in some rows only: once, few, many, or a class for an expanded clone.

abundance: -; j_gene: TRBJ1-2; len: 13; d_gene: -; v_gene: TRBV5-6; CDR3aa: CASSLTENYGYTF; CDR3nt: TGTGCCAGCAGTCTGACAGAGAACTATGGCTACACCTTC
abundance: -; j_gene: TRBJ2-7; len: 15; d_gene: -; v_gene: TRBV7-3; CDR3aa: CASSSRPSIAYEQYF; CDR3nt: TGTGCCAGCAGCTCCCGACCCTCAATCGCCTACGAGCAGTACTTC
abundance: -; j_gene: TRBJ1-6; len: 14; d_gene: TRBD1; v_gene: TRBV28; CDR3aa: CASSSGQGDSPLHF; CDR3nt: TGTGCCAGCAGCTCCGGACAGGGAGACTCACCCCTCCACTTT
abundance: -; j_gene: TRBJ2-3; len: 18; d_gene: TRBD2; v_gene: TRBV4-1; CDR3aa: CASSPGGLAGGSSDTQYF; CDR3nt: TGCGCCAGCAGCCCTGGGGGACTAGCGGGAGGGTCCTCAGATACGCAGTATTTT
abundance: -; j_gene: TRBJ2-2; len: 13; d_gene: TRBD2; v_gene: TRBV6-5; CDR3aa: CASSRTSLGELFF; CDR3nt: TGTGCCAGCAGTCGGACTAGTCTCGGGGAGCTGTTTTTT
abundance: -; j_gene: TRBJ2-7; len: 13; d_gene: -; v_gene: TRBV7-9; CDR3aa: CASSSPGSYEQYF; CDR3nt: TGTGCCAGCAGCTCCCCCGGAAGCTACGAGCAGTACTTC
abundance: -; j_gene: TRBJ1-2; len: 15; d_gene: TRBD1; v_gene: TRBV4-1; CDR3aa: CASSRFRGTYDGYTF; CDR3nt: TGCGCCAGCAGCCGTTTCAGGGGGACATACGATGGCTACACCTTC
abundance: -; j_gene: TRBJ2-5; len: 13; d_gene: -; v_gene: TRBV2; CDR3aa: CASSGYSMETQYF; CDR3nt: TGTGCCAGCAGTGGTTATAGTATGGAGACCCAGTACTTC
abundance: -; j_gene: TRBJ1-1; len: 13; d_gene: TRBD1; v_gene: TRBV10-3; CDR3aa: CAISGGQGAEAFF; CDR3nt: TGTGCCATCAGTGGAGGGCAGGGGGCTGAAGCTTTCTTT
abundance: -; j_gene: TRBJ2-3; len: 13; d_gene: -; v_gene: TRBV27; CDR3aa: CASSLPSTDTQYF; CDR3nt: TGTGCCAGCAGTTTACCATCAACAGATACGCAGTATTTT
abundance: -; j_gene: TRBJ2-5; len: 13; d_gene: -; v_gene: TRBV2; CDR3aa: CASREEEPGTQYF; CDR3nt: TGTGCCAGCAGAGAGGAGGAGCCTGGGACCCAGTACTTC
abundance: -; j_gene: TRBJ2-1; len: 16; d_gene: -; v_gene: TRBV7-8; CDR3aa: CASSPSRRPLYNEQFF; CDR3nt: TGTGCCAGCAGCCCCTCTCGGCGCCCGCTCTACAATGAGCAGTTCTTC
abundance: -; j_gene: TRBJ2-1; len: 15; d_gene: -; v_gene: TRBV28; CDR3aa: CASSFAGSSYNEQFF; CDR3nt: TGTGCCAGCAGTTTTGCGGGGAGCTCCTACAATGAGCAGTTCTTC
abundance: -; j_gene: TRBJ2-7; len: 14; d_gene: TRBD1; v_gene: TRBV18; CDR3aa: CASSPTTGDYEQYF; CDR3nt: TGTGCCAGCTCACCGACGACAGGGGATTACGAGCAGTACTTC
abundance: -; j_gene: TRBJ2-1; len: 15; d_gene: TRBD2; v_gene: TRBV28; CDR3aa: CASTAGRASYNEQFF; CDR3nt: TGTGCCAGCACTGCCGGGAGGGCCTCCTACAATGAGCAGTTCTTC
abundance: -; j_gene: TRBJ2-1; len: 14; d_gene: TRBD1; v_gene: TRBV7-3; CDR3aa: CASSRTGGADEQFF; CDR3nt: TGTGCCAGCAGCCGAACAGGGGGCGCGGATGAGCAGTTCTTC
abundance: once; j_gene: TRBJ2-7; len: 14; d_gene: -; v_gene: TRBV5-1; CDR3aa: CASSLNPGSYEQYF; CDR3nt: TGCGCCAGCAGCTTGAATCCAGGGAGCTACGAGCAGTACTTC
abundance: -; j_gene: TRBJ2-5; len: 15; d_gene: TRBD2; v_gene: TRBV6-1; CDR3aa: CASSPAGGPRETQYF; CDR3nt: TGTGCCAGCAGTCCAGCGGGAGGGCCGAGGGAGACCCAGTACTTC
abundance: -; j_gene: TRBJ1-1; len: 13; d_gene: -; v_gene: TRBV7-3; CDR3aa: CASSFDASTEAFF; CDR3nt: TGTGCCAGCAGCTTTGATGCAAGCACTGAAGCTTTCTTT
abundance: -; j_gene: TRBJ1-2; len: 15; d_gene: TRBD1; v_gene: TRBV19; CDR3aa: CASSARQGTGYGYTF; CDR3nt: TGTGCCAGTAGTGCCCGACAGGGAACGGGCTATGGCTACACCTTC
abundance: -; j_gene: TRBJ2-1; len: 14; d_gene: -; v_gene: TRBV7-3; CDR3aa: CASSRDPNYNEQFF; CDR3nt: TGTGCCAGCAGCCGGGACCCCAACTACAATGAGCAGTTCTTC
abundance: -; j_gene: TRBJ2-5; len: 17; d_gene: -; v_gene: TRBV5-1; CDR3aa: CASSSGRWASREETQYF; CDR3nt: TGCGCCAGCAGCTCCGGAAGGTGGGCTAGCAGAGAAGAGACCCAGTACTTC
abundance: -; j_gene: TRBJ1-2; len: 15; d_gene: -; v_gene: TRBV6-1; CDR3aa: CASTPAPGTNYGYTF; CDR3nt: TGTGCCAGCACCCCCGCGCCGGGGACGAACTATGGCTACACCTTC
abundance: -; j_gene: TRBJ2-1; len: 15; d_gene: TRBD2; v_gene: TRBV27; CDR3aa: CASRTSGRYSNEQFF; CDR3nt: TGTGCCAGCAGAACTAGCGGGAGGTATTCTAATGAGCAGTTCTTC
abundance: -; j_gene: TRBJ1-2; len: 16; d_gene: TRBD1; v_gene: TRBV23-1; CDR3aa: CASSQTTGGAGYGYTF; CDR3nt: TGCGCCAGCAGTCAAACGACAGGGGGCGCTGGCTATGGCTACACCTTC
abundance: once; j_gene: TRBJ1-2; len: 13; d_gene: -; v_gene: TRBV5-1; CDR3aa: CASSFGGDYGYTF; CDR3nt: TGCGCCAGCAGCTTCGGGGGGGACTATGGCTACACCTTC
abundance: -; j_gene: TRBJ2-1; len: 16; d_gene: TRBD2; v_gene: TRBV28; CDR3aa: CASSPYTSGASHEQFF; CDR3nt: TGTGCCAGCAGTCCGTACACTAGCGGTGCCTCCCATGAGCAGTTCTTC
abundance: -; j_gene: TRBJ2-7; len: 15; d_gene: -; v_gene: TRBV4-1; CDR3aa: CASSQGGTVTYEQYF; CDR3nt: TGCGCCAGCAGCCAGGGGGGGACAGTCACCTACGAGCAGTACTTC
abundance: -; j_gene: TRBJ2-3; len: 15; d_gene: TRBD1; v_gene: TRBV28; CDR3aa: CASWQTGTFTDTQYF; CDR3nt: TGTGCCAGTTGGCAGACAGGGACCTTCACAGATACGCAGTATTTT
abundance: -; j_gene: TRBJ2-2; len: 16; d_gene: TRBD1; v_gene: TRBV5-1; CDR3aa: CASSLETGPNTGELFF; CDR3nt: TGCGCCAGCAGCTTGGAGACAGGGCCAAACACCGGGGAGCTGTTTTTT
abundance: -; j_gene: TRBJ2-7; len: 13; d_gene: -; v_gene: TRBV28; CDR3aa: CASSIRGQYEQYF; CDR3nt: TGTGCCAGCAGTATCCGCGGGCAATACGAGCAGTACTTC
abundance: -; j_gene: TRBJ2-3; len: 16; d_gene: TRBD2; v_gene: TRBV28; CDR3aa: CASSLRSGRGTDTQYF; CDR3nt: TGTGCCAGCAGTTTAAGAAGCGGGAGGGGGACAGATACGCAGTATTTT
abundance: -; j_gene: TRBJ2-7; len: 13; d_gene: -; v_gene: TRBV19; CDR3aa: CASSGTPYYEQYF; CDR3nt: TGTGCCAGTAGCGGGACTCCTTATTACGAGCAGTACTTC
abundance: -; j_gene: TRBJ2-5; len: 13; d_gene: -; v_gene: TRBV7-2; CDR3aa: CASSYDIQETQYF; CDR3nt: TGTGCCAGCAGCTACGACATCCAAGAGACCCAGTACTTC
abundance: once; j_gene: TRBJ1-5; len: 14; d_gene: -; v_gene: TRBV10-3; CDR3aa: CAISESGVDQPQHF; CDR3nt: TGTGCCATCAGTGAGTCTGGGGTAGATCAGCCCCAGCATTTT
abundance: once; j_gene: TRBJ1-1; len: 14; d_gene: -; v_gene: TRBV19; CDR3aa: CASSISRGEPEAFF; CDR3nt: TGTGCCAGTAGTATATCCCGCGGCGAGCCTGAAGCTTTCTTT
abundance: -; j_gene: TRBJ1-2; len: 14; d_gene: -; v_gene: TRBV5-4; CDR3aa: CASSREEGHYGYTF; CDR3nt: TGTGCCAGCAGCCGTGAGGAGGGGCACTATGGCTACACCTTC
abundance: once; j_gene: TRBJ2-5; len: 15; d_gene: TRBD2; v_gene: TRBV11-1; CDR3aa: CASSARRREHETQYF; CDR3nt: TGTGCCAGCAGCGCGAGGCGGCGGGAGCACGAGACCCAGTACTTC
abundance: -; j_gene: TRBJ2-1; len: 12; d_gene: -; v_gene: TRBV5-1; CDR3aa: CASSGQGNEQFF; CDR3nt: TGCGCCTCCTCCGGGCAGGGCAATGAGCAGTTCTTC
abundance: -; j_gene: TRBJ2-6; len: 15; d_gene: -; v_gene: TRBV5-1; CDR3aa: CASRPQATWANVLTF; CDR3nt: TGCGCCAGCCGTCCACAGGCGACATGGGCCAACGTCCTGACTTTC
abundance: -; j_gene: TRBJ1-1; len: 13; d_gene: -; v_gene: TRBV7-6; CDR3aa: CASSLTGMAEAFF; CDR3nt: TGTGCCAGCAGCTTAACGGGGATGGCTGAAGCTTTCTTT
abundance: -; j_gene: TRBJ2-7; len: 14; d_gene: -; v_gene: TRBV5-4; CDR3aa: CASSLVSGENEQYF; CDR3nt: TGTGCCAGCAGCTTGGTATCGGGAGAGAACGAGCAGTACTTC
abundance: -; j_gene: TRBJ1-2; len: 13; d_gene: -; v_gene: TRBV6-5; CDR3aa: CASSATKQGGYTF; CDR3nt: TGTGCCAGCAGTGCCACTAAACAGGGAGGCTACACCTTC
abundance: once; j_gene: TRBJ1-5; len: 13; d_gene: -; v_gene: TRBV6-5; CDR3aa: CASSLGLYQPQHF; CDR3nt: TGTGCCAGCAGTCTTGGGCTTTATCAGCCCCAGCATTTT
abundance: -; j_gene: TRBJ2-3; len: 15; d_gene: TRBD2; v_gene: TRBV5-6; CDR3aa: CASSLKGLYTDTQYF; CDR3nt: TGTGCCAGCAGCTTGAAGGGACTATACACAGATACGCAGTATTTT
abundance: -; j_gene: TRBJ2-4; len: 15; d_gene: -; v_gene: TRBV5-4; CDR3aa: CASSRGATPANGPYF; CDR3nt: TGTGCCAGCAGCCGGGGGGCAACCCCGGCTAACGGGCCGTACTTC
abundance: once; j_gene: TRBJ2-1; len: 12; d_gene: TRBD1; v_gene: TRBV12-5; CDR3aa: CASGPTGEEQFF; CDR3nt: TGTGCTAGTGGTCCAACAGGGGAAGAGCAGTTCTTC
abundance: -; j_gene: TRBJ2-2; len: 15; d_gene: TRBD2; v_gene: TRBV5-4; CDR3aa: CASSFSGSYTGELFF; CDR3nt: TGTGCCAGCAGCTTTAGCGGGAGTTATACCGGGGAGCTGTTTTTT
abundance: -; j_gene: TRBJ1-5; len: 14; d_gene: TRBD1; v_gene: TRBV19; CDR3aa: CASSPRQGSQPQHF; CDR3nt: TGTGCCAGTAGTCCTCGACAGGGATCTCAGCCCCAGCATTTT
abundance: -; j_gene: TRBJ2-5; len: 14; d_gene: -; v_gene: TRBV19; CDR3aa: CASSIVGPQETQYF; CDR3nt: TGTGCCAGTAGTATCGTAGGGCCACAAGAGACCCAGTACTTC
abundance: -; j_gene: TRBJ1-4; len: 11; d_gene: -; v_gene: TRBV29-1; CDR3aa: CSVWFREKLFF; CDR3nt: TGCAGCGTTTGGTTCAGGGAAAAACTGTTTTTT
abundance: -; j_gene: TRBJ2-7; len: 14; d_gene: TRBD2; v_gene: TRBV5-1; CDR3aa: CASSFEGGPYEQYF; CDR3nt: TGCGCCAGCAGCTTCGAGGGAGGGCCGTACGAGCAGTACTTC
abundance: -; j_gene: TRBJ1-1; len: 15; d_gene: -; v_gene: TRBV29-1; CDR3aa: CSAQGWGGKFTEAFF; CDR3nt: TGCAGCGCTCAGGGCTGGGGGGGAAAGTTCACTGAAGCTTTCTTT
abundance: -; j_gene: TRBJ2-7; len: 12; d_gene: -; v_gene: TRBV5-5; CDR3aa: CASSSTGFEQYF; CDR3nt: TGTGCCAGCAGCAGTACAGGGTTCGAGCAGTACTTC
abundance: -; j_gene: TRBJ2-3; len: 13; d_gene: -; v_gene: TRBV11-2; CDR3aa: CASSSPVTDTQYF; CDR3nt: TGTGCCAGCAGCTCGCCGGTTACAGATACGCAGTATTTT
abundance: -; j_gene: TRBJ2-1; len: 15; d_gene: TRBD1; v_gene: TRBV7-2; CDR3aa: CASSLGQGPYNEQFF; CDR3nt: TGTGCCAGCAGCTTAGGACAGGGCCCCTACAATGAGCAGTTCTTC
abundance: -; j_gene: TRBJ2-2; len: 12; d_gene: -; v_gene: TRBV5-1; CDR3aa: CASSLTTGELFF; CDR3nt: TGCGCCAGCAGCTTAACCACCGGGGAGCTGTTTTTT